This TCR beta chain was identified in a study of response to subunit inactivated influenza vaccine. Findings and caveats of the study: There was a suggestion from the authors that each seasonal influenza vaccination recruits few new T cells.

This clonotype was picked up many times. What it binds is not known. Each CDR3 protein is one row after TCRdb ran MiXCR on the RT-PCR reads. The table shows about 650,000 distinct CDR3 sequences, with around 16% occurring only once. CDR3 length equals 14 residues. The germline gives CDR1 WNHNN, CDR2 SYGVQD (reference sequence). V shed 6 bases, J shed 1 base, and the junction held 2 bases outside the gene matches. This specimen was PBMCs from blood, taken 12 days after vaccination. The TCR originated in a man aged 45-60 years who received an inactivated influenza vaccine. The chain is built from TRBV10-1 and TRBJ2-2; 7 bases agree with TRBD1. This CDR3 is CASRAGGNTGELFF. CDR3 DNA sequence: TGCGCCAGCAGGGCAGGGGGGAACACCGGGGAGCTGTTTTTT.